A selection of T cell receptor beta chains follows, all from one sample in a study of T cell responses to AZD1222 COVID-19 vaccine. Assay used: immunoSEQ multiplex PCR; TCRdb lists only in-frame clones, some missing. The sample lists some 120,000 clones; more than 85% were seen once. The sequences come from peripheral blood, collected on day 0 of AZD1222 vaccination. The receptors were sampled from an adult in good health. Each CDR3 is given with its conserved first and last residue. The order of the fields is J gene, V gene, CDR3 protein.

TRBJ2-1,TRBV4-2,CASSQDRRQFF
TRBJ1-3,TRBV19,CASSLSGGGNTIYF
TRBJ2-7,TRBV5-5,CASSLDLAYSYEQYF
TRBJ1-3,TRBV28,CASSSTDRGSGNTIYF
TRBJ1-5,TRBV28,CASSFPRSRDRWEQPQHF
TRBJ1-4,TRBV3-1/TRBV3-2,CASKDSNLEKLFF
TRBJ2-2,TRBV24-1,CATSDFAYANTGELFF
TRBJ2-7,TRBV4-1,CASSQADFIALGTYEQYF
TRBJ2-7,TRBV19,CASRGSGTAAISEQYF
TRBJ2-7,TRBV29-1,CSVGTGDEQYF
TRBJ2-1,TRBV29-1,CSVDPPGRGLGNEQFF
TRBJ2-5,TRBV3-1/TRBV3-2,CASSQEETQYF
TRBJ1-1,TRBV2,CATSGYTEAFF
TRBJ2-5,TRBV3-1/TRBV3-2,CASSQDGRETQYF
TRBJ2-7,TRBV28,CATLAGGASYEQYF
TRBJ2-5,TRBV27,CASGASRQETQYF
TRBJ2-5,TRBV5-6,CASSFGPLAKVGETQYF
TRBJ2-7,TRBV19,CASSIEGINKYEQYF
TRBJ1-5,TRBV28,CASSLPLQSNQPQHF
TRBJ2-7,TRBV6-5,CASSYSSSGIYEQYF
TRBJ1-1,TRBV7-2,CASSLVMWTTANTEAFF
TRBJ1-5,TRBV19,CASSMVKDRSYSNQPQHF
TRBJ2-1,TRBV28,CAARGGGLGVEQFF
TRBJ1-1,TRBV2,CASSESPIGEAFF
TRBJ2-7,TRBV6-1,CASSELISEQYF
TRBJ2-3,TRBV3-1/TRBV3-2,CASSPQLIGDTQYF
TRBJ2-6,TRBV2,CASGAGFSSGANVLTF
TRBJ2-3,TRBV7-6,CASSPTGTSGRVGSIRNTQYF
TRBJ1-1,TRBV6-2/TRBV6-3,CASSYPPGGPGTEAFF
TRBJ2-2,TRBV7-3,CATTMVAGLSGGELFF
TRBJ2-7,TRBV15,CATSRTSGITEQYF
TRBJ2-7,TRBV19,CASRFGQGDYEQYF
TRBJ2-7,TRBV28,CASSFSPLGYEQYF
TRBJ2-1,TRBV27,CASSYSTGGNEQFF
TRBJ2-5,TRBV28,CASSFPTLRETQYF
TRBJ2-7,TRBV7-8,CASRDRVWTGGYEQYF
TRBJ2-1,TRBV6-4,CASSDTQGAYDEQFF
TRBJ2-3,TRBV5-1,CASSPGQGTDTQYF
TRBJ2-7,TRBV7-8,CASSLGGGYEQYF
TRBJ2-3,TRBV27,CASRPSGAGDTQYF
TRBJ2-1,TRBV15,CATSRTGTSGFYNEQFF
TRBJ2-1,TRBV5-6,CASSSKPTQYNEQFF
TRBJ1-6,TRBV14,CASSHLANSPLHF
TRBJ1-2,TRBV7-9,CASSLASSNYGYTF
TRBJ2-7,TRBV5-8,CASTRSTQGVFYEQYF
TRBJ2-7,TRBV28,CASSSAGTLKQYF
TRBJ2-3,TRBV7-2,CASSPDLRERVTQYF
TRBJ1-2,TRBV20-1,CSATGDYGYTF
TRBJ2-3,TRBV18,CASSPGTSTDTQYF
TRBJ2-5,TRBV5-8,CASSAGLAGSETQYF
TRBJ2-7,TRBV5-4,CASSLDSGHEQYF